This T cell receptor beta chain was sequenced during a study of T cell responses to AZD1222 COVID-19 vaccine. As for the study in general: Pooled samples include second doses given at about 4 or 12 weeks. Study observations and caveats: A reported finding is that nearly half of spike-specific TCRs target unmutated variant regions. Researchers took repertoire samples only after the peak T cell response had come.

Sequenced by immunoSEQ multiplex PCR; TCRdb stores in-frame clones only, minus some. The sample holds about 160,000 clones; roughly nine tenths are singletons and the top ten take approximately 2%. The V gene's germline CDR1 is LNHDA and CDR2 SQIVND (reference sequence). This CDR3 spans 16 amino acids. The ends lost 4 bases at V and 3 bases at J; junction bases unmatched: 10. To note about this clone: The antigen is undetermined.

The rearrangement uses TRBV19 and TRBJ1-1; TRBD1 agrees at 8 bases. This receptor was taken from an adult in good health. The sample consisted of peripheral blood, taken on day 0 of AZD1222 vaccination. The CDR3: CASSTGQGRGDTEAFF. CDR3 nucleotides: TGTGCCAGTAGTACCGGACAGGGCCGGGGAGACACTGAAGCTTTCTTT.